This entry lists 32 T cell receptor beta chains sequenced from one sample in a study of long-term antiretroviral therapy in people with HIV. The immunoSEQ assay was v3.0, run at survey level. The repertoire was sequenced with immunoSEQ multiplex PCR; TCRdb's copy has only in-frame clones and lacks some. The sample holds around 30,000 clones, approximately 85% seen once. Sequencing used unsorted PBMCs, obtained 3 years after starting antiretroviral therapy. All receptors come from a man aged 40-49 years with HIV.

This rearrangement joins TRBV2 to TRBJ2-7; D possibly corresponds to TRBD2 (5 bases). Germline CDR1 SNHLY, CDR2 FYNNEI. This CDR3 region has 16 residues. V was shortened by 3 bases and J by 0 bases, with 15 bases between the two germline ends. The CDR3: CASSDRFTGSSYEQYF. CDR3 coding DNA: TGTGCCAGCAGTGATCGGTTTACGGGGAGCTCCTACGAGCAGTACTTC.

The chain has TRBV10-3 and TRBJ2-2; TRBD2 matches at 12 bases. Trimming cost V 5 bases and J 6 bases; bases outside gene matches: 7. This CDR3 is 16 amino acids long. Germline V CDR1 and CDR2: ENHRY, SYGVKD. The CDR3 region has the DNA TGTGCCATCAGTCCAGGGACTAGCGGGCTGCCCGGGGAGCTGTTTTTT. Protein sequence: CAISPGTSGLPGELFF.

The V and J genes are TRBV27 and TRBJ1-3; D remains ambiguous. CDR3 length: 19 amino acids. Germline V lookup: CDR1 MNHEY, CDR2 SMNVEV (reference sequence). The V and J ends lost 3 bases and 4 bases respectively, with 25 bases between them. The CDR3 sequence: CASSFPGPGSGIVGNTIYF. Written as DNA, the CDR3 is TGTGCCAGCAGTTTCCCAGGACCCGGCTCCGGGATAGTAGGAAACACCATATATTTT.

This clone was seen only once. This chain links TRBV7-9 with TRBJ1-3; no clear D gene. Germline CDR1 and CDR2: SEHNR and FQNEAQ (reference sequence). The CDR3 consists of 15 residues. Trimming cost V 3 bases and J 0 bases, with 9 bases left between them. Here the CDR3 DNA reads TGTGCCAGCAGCTTTAGTATGTCCTCTGGAAACACCATATATTTT. This codes for CASSFSMSSGNTIYF.

A few counts support this clone. This chain joins TRBV6-6 and TRBJ2-5; TRBD2 aligns across 7 bases. J gave up 5 bases and V 2 bases, and 5 bases lay outside the gene matches. Germline CDR1 and CDR2: MNHNY and SVGAGI (reference sequence). The CDR3 has 14 residues. CDR3 residues: CASSYVGGGETQYF. The CDR3 coding sequence is TGTGCCAGCAGTTACGTTGGGGGAGGGGAGACCCAGTACTTC.

This clone showed up just once. The chain uses TRBV5-4 and TRBJ2-5; 7 bases map to TRBD1. V was pared by 4 bases and J by 2 bases, with 23 bases of the junction left unmatched. The CDR3 totals 20 residues. Germline values: CDR1 SGHNT, CDR2 YYREEE (reference sequence). CDR3 coding DNA: TGTGCCAGCAGCCCCTCACCCCCCCCAAAACAGGGGAAATGGCAAGAGACCCAGTACTTC. Translation gives CASSPSPPPKQGKWQETQYF.

This clone was observed a single time. The chain employs TRBV30 and TRBJ2-2; 8 nucleotides line up with TRBD1. This CDR3 is 16 amino acids long. V dropped 0 bases and J dropped 5; count of bases not matched to a gene: 8. Germline lookup yields CDR1 GTSNPN and CDR2 SVGIG (reference sequence). CDR3 in DNA: TGTGCCTGGAGTGTAGCCGGGACAGGATATACCGGGGAGCTGTTTTTT. It specifies CAWSVAGTGYTGELFF.

This rearrangement joins TRBV13 to TRBJ2-2; unclear D gene. The CDR3 is 17 residues long. V was trimmed by 2 bases and J by 1 base, leaving 14 bases between them. Germline CDR1 reads PRHDT; CDR2 reads FYEKMQ (reference sequence). CDR3 DNA sequence: TGTGCCAGCAGCTTAACTGGGCAGGTACAGAACACCGGGGAGCTGTTTTTT. It translates to CASSLTGQVQNTGELFF.

The rearrangement links TRBV2 to TRBJ1-5; possible D gene TRBD1, 6 bases. Per the germline V gene, CDR1 is SNHLY and CDR2 is FYNNEI. This CDR3 comprises 15 residues. Trimming pared 5 bases from V and 7 bases from J, leaving 18 bases between. CDR3 sequence: CASSRRVGGGQPQHF. CDR3 nucleotide sequence: TGTGCCAGCAGTCGCCGGGTCGGGGGCGGACAGCCCCAGCATTTT.

This clone occurred once. CDR3 bases: TGTGCCAGCAGCCTACGACTAGACTCCTACAATGAGCAGTTCTTC. It codes for CASSLRLDSYNEQFF. This chain uses TRBV13 with TRBJ2-1; D possibly corresponds to TRBD2 (6 bases). This CDR3 is built from 15 residues. Germline lookup yields CDR1 PRHDT and CDR2 FYEKMQ (reference sequence). Trimming removed 5 bases at V and 0 bases at J, with 11 bases between.

This chain uses TRBV15 with TRBJ2-7, with 7 bases lining up with TRBD1. The length of the CDR3 is 14 residues. Germline CDR1 and CDR2: LNHNV and YYDKDF (reference sequence). The junction had 8 bases not matched to a gene; V was cut back by 5 bases and J by 4 bases. The DNA for the CDR3 is TGTGCCACCAGCCGCCGGACAGGCAGTTACGAGCAGTACTTC. Translation: CATSRRTGSYEQYF.

In its sample, this clone was seen once. DNA of the CDR3: TGTGCCAGCAGCGTGGAGGGTTACAATGAGCAGTTCTTC. This gives the protein CASSVEGYNEQFF. The chain is built from TRBV5-4 and TRBJ2-1; tentative D call: TRBD2 (6 bases). The germline V gene has CDR1 SGHNT and CDR2 YYREEE (reference sequence). The CDR3 is 13 residues long. Trimming cost V 4 bases and J 4 bases, with 9 bases left between them.

V is TRBV19 and J is TRBJ1-6; 7 bases are shared with TRBD1. The V gene's germline CDR1 is LNHDA and CDR2 SQIVND (reference sequence). The CDR3 is made up of 13 amino acids. V was clipped by 5 bases and J by 9 bases; unmatched bases: 4. This CDR3 is CASSDREGSPLHF. CDR3 DNA sequence: TGTGCCAGTAGTGACAGGGAGGGTTCACCCCTCCACTTT.

This clone was seen only once. The gene calls are TRBV7-7 and TRBJ2-3; TRBD1 aligns across 12 bases. Germline CDR1 reads SSHAT; CDR2 reads FNYEAQ (reference sequence). The CDR3 loop spans 15 amino acids. The trim removed 5 bases at V and 5 bases at J, leaving 5 bases unmatched. The chain's CDR3 is CASSRGTGGIDTQYF. The CDR3 DNA reads TGTGCCAGCAGCCGCGGGACAGGGGGCATAGATACGCAGTATTTT.

The rearrangement joins TRBV6-4 to TRBJ1-5, with 8 positions matching TRBD1. Losses at the gene ends were 5 bases for V and 4 bases for J; bases not matched to a gene: 4. CDR3 length: 14 amino acids. Germline V gene sequence: CDR1 MRHNA, CDR2 SNTAGT. The CDR3 region is CASSKTGGNQPQHF. For the CDR3, the DNA is TGTGCCAGCAGTAAAACAGGGGGGAATCAGCCCCAGCATTTT.

J is TRBJ1-2 and V is TRBV27, with D possibly TRBD1 on 6 matching bases. Trimming removed 2 bases from V and 4 bases from J, with 14 bases in between. Germline CDR1 reads MNHEY; CDR2 reads SMNVEV (reference sequence). CDR3 size: 15 residues. DNA of the CDR3: TGTGCCAGCAGTTTAGTAGGGGGGCAGGTCTATGGCTACACCTTC. Translating it yields CASSLVGGQVYGYTF.

The chain joins TRBV2 to TRBJ2-3, with 7 bases aligning to TRBD2. CDR3 size: 15 residues. With V trimmed by 6 bases and J by 5 bases, 11 bases remained unmatched. The germline CDR1 and CDR2 sequences are SNHLY and FYNNEI. Here the CDR3 reads CASRERSGGGDTQYF. For the CDR3, the DNA is TGTGCCAGCAGGGAGCGATCGGGAGGAGGAGATACGCAGTATTTT.

The chain is built from TRBV11-2 and TRBJ2-4, with D possibly TRBD1 on 6 matching bases. Germline lookup yields CDR1 SGHAT and CDR2 FQNNGV. The germline V and J ends were trimmed by 5 bases and 7 bases, with 24 bases remaining between them. The length of the CDR3 is 17 residues. The CDR3 sequence: CASSPAVWGHIGNIQYF. CDR3 DNA sequence: TGTGCCAGCAGCCCGGCCGTTTGGGGACACATCGGCAACATTCAGTACTTC. Based on the CDR3 plus reference TRBV11-2 and TRBJ2-4, the full variable domain is EAGVAQSPRYKIIEKRQSVAFWCNPISGHATLYWYQQILGQGPKLLIQFQNNGVVDDSQLPKDRFSAERLKGVDSTLKIQPAKLEDSAVYLCASSPAVWGHIGNIQYFGAGTRLSVL.

The count of this clone is one. The V gene is TRBV7-6, the J gene TRBJ2-7; 9 bases map to TRBD2. This CDR3 contains 16 residues. Germline CDR1 reads SGHVS; CDR2 reads FNYEAQ. The V gene end was trimmed by 3 bases and the J gene end by 4 bases; junction bases not matched to a gene: 10. The CDR3 nucleotides read TGTGCCAGCAGCTTGGGGGGCGGGCTAGCGGGGTACGAGCAGTACTTC. Its protein product is CASSLGGGLAGYEQYF.

The chain carries TRBV25-1 and TRBJ2-1, with TRBD2 matching 7 bases. The trim removed 11 bases at V and 9 bases at J, leaving 13 bases unmatched. CDR3 length equals 13 residues. Germline values: CDR1 MGHDK, CDR2 SYGVNS. CDR3 bases: TGTGCCGGGGGGGACGGGGCAGGAGGTGAGCAGTTCTTC. Residues: CAGGDGAGGEQFF.

The V and J genes are TRBV9 and TRBJ2-5; 14 positions match TRBD2. J lost 5 bases, V lost 4 bases, and 10 bases had no gene match. There are 17 residues in the CDR3. The germline V gene has CDR1 SGDLS and CDR2 YYNGEE. Written as DNA, the CDR3 is TGTGCCAGCAGCCCAGAGGGACTAGCGGGAGCAGCGGAGACCCAGTACTTC. Translating gives CASSPEGLAGAAETQYF.

The genes are TRBV11-2 and TRBJ2-3; TRBD1 matches 8 bases. The CDR3 is 16 residues long. Per the germline V gene, CDR1 is SGHAT and CDR2 is FQNNGV. The trim removed 5 bases at V and 5 bases at J, leaving 12 bases unmatched. The CDR3 DNA follows: TGTGCCAGCAGCACCTCAGGGGGCGATTTTGTAGATACGCAGTATTTT. It is translated as CASSTSGGDFVDTQYF.

This chain links TRBV9 with TRBJ1-1, with unresolved D. The CDR3 covers 14 residues. With 2 bases removed from V and 3 bases from J, the gap between germline ends came to 11 bases. The germline CDR1 and CDR2 sequences are SGDLS and YYNGEE. The CDR3 region has the DNA TGTGCCAGCAGCGTGTCACCGGGATACACTGAAGCTTTCTTT. It yields the protein CASSVSPGYTEAFF.

The CDR3 loop reads CASRSMSDYGYTF. The CDR3 DNA sequence: TGTGCCAGCAGATCGATGTCAGACTATGGCTACACCTTC. The chain combines TRBV28 with TRBJ1-2, with D hard to call. The V and J ends lost 6 bases and 3 bases respectively, with 11 bases between them. CDR3 length equals 13 residues. The V gene's germline CDR1 is MDHEN and CDR2 SYDVKM.

The chain links TRBV4-1 to TRBJ2-7; possible D gene TRBD1, 5 bases. The CDR3 is 17 residues long. V gave up 3 bases and J gave up 3 bases, with 21 bases separating them. The germline gives CDR1 MGHRA, CDR2 YSYEKL. CDR3 loop: CASSQGPTPGIGYEQYF. Here the CDR3 DNA reads TGCGCCAGCAGCCAGGGCCCTACTCCAGGGATCGGCTACGAGCAGTACTTC.

This clone was counted between two and nine times. The V gene is TRBV4-1, the J gene TRBJ2-7; D is unresolved. CDR1 MGHRA and CDR2 YSYEKL come from the germline V gene. The CDR3 contains 17 residues. Trimming took 1 base from V and 2 from J, leaving 18 bases between them. The CDR3 DNA follows: TGCGCCAGCAGCCAAGTGCTTATTTTGGGTAAGGCCTACGAGCAGTACTTC. This translates into CASSQVLILGKAYEQYF.

The chain carries TRBV5-1 and TRBJ2-3; 9 bases match TRBD2. This CDR3 comprises 14 residues. The germline CDR1 and CDR2 sequences are SGHRS and YFSETQ. Losses at the gene ends were 5 bases for V and 4 bases for J; bases not matched to a gene: 5. CDR3 nucleotides: TGCGCCAGCAGAGTGGCGGGGGGGCCAGATACGCAGTATTTT. Its protein is CASRVAGGPDTQYF.

The chain has TRBV7-8 and TRBJ1-2, with unresolved D. Trimming cost V 7 bases and J 4 bases, with 19 bases left between them. Germline CDR1 SGHVS, CDR2 FQNEAQ. CDR3 size: 15 residues. CDR3 sequence: CASTVDGSKGYGYTF. DNA of the CDR3: TGTGCCAGCACTGTTGACGGCTCCAAGGGCTATGGCTACACCTTC. The variable domain in full, completed from reference TRBV7-8 and TRBJ1-2, reads GAGVSQSPRYKVAKRGQDVALRCDPISGHVSLFWYQQALGQGPEFLTYFQNEAQLDKSGLPSDRFFAERPEGSVSTLKIQRTQQEDSAVYLCASTVDGSKGYGYTFGSGTRLTVV.

This chain links TRBV30 with TRBJ2-7, with D perhaps matching TRBD1 or TRBD2 (7 bases each). The V end was cut by 4 bases, the J end by 0 bases, with 19 bases between. The CDR3 is 16 residues long. Per germline, CDR1 GTSNPN and CDR2 SVGIG (reference sequence). The CDR3 loop is CAWTRGGAASSYEQYF. The CDR3 DNA reads as TGTGCCTGGACCAGGGGGGGGGCCGCCAGCTCCTACGAGCAGTACTTC.

The CDR3 loop reads CASSQGTNLAADYEQYF. The DNA for the CDR3 is TGCGCCAGCAGCCAAGGAACCAACCTGGCGGCAGACTACGAGCAGTACTTC. J is TRBJ2-7 and V is TRBV4-1; no definite D call. Per germline, CDR1 MGHRA and CDR2 YSYEKL. There are 17 residues in the CDR3. Trimming left V 1 base short and J 3 bases short, with 19 bases between.

The rearrangement joins TRBV7-9 to TRBJ2-7; D unresolved. Germline CDR1 and CDR2: SEHNR and FQNEAQ (reference sequence). This CDR3 has 15 residues. Trimming cost V 0 bases and J 1 base, with 10 bases left between them. The CDR3 DNA follows: TGTGCCAGCAGCTTAGCCCTAGTTCCGTCCTACGAGCAGTACTTC. Translating it yields CASSLALVPSYEQYF.

This clone was recorded only once. J is TRBJ1-6 and V is TRBV4-1; D call uncertain. Germline CDR1 MGHRA, CDR2 YSYEKL. This CDR3 region has 15 residues. The germline V and J ends were trimmed by 4 bases and 8 bases, with 15 bases remaining between them. CDR3 in amino acids: CASSRAALVHSPLHF. The CDR3, as DNA: TGCGCCAGCAGCCGGGCAGCCCTCGTACATTCACCCCTCCACTTT.